A selection of T cell receptor beta chains follows, all from one sample in a study of human T cells and chemical hapten exposure. TCRdb passed the RACE reads through MiXCR, listing each CDR3 protein once. The sample has roughly 71,000 distinct CDR3 sequences, 11% seen once. Sequences were derived from whole blood, sampled in connection with sensitization to the hapten diphenylcyclopropenone (DPC). These receptors were obtained from a woman aged 45 to 65 with alopecia areata. Some clones in this sample may be carry-over from other donors' samples. Each CDR3 is given with its conserved first and last residue. D genes are given only for firm matches. Clone size appears in some rows only: once, few, many, or a class for an expanded clone.

length: 15
J: TRBJ1-6
D: TRBD1
size: NA
V: TRBV28
DNA: TGTGCCAGCGGGACAGGGCCGTCCTATAATTCACCCCTCCACTTT
CDR3: CASGTGPSYNSPLHF

length: 13
J: TRBJ1-2
D: NA
size: NA
V: TRBV7-2
DNA: TGTGCCAGCAGCTTAGGAGGAAACTATGGCTACACCTTC
CDR3: CASSLGGNYGYTF

length: 15
J: TRBJ1-4
D: NA
size: few
V: TRBV28
DNA: TGTGCCAGCAGTCTATACCGGGACATCCGTGAAAAACTGTTTTTT
CDR3: CASSLYRDIREKLFF

length: 16
J: TRBJ2-6
D: TRBD1
size: few
V: TRBV10-2
DNA: TGCGCCAGCACCGGACAGGGTCATAATAGGGCCAACGTCCTGACTTTC
CDR3: CASTGQGHNRANVLTF

length: 12
J: TRBJ2-7
D: NA
size: many
V: TRBV28
DNA: TGTGCCAGCAGTTTGACAGCCTACGAGCAGTACTTC
CDR3: CASSLTAYEQYF

length: 14
J: TRBJ2-5
D: NA
size: many
V: TRBV6-5
DNA: TGTGCCAGCAGTCCCGGGAGCCTGAAAGAGACCCAGTACTTC
CDR3: CASSPGSLKETQYF

length: 19
J: TRBJ2-4
D: TRBD1
size: few
V: TRBV19
DNA: TGTGCCAGTAGTATAATCCCGGGACAGCTAGCTCTAGCCAAAAACATTCAGTACTTC
CDR3: CASSIIPGQLALAKNIQYF

length: 18
J: TRBJ2-5
D: TRBD2
size: few
V: TRBV7-7
DNA: TGTGCCAGCAGCGAACCCCCAACTAGCGGGAGGTCCACAGAGACCCAGTACTTC
CDR3: CASSEPPTSGRSTETQYF

length: 15
J: TRBJ1-3
D: NA
size: many
V: TRBV11-2
DNA: TGTGCCAGCAGCCCCGTAGGCATCTCTGGAAACACCATATATTTT
CDR3: CASSPVGISGNTIYF

length: 14
J: TRBJ2-2
D: TRBD1
size: NA
V: TRBV6-5
DNA: TGTGCCAGCAGTCGGACAGGGGGCACCGGGGAGCTGTTTTTT
CDR3: CASSRTGGTGELFF

length: 15
J: TRBJ1-4
D: TRBD1
size: many
V: TRBV10-3
DNA: TGTGCCATCAGTGATACACAGGGGGCTAATGAAAAACTGTTTTTT
CDR3: CAISDTQGANEKLFF

length: 14
J: TRBJ1-1
D: NA
size: NA
V: TRBV4-1
DNA: TGCGCCAGCAGCCAAGAATCGCGGGACACTGAAGCTTTCTTT
CDR3: CASSQESRDTEAFF

length: 13
J: TRBJ2-3
D: NA
size: many
V: TRBV28
DNA: TGTGCCAGCAGTTTGGGACTTTGGGGTACGCAGTATTTT
CDR3: CASSLGLWGTQYF

length: 16
J: TRBJ2-2
D: NA
size: many
V: TRBV7-2
DNA: TGTGCCAGCAGCTTAGTGGGGGGCAGGCGTACCGGGGAGCTGTTTTTT
CDR3: CASSLVGGRRTGELFF

length: 13
J: TRBJ2-7
D: TRBD1
size: few
V: TRBV29-1
DNA: TGCAGCGTTGCAGGGGGCTCTCTCTACGAGCAGTACTTC
CDR3: CSVAGGSLYEQYF

length: 15
J: TRBJ1-2
D: NA
size: many
V: TRBV7-9
DNA: TGTGCCAGCAGCTTAGGGGCTGCCTCTAACTATGGCTACACCTTC
CDR3: CASSLGAASNYGYTF

length: 18
J: TRBJ2-6
D: TRBD2
size: NA
V: TRBV7-8
DNA: TGTGCCAGCAGGGAACTAGCGGGAGCCCTCTCTGGGGCCAACGTCCTGACTTTC
CDR3: CASRELAGALSGANVLTF

length: 15
J: TRBJ1-4
D: NA
size: many
V: TRBV6-5
DNA: TGTGCCACTCGCGACGCGGTTACGACTAATGAAAAACTGTTTTTT
CDR3: CATRDAVTTNEKLFF

length: 15
J: TRBJ1-5
D: TRBD1
size: many
V: TRBV12-3/TRBV12-4
DNA: TGTGCCAGCAGTTTAGGACAGGGGGCTGCTCAGCCCCAGCATTTT
CDR3: CASSLGQGAAQPQHF

length: 14
J: TRBJ1-2
D: TRBD1
size: many
V: TRBV12-3/TRBV12-4
DNA: TGTGCCAGCAGTGCTACCGGGACAGGGCACGGCTACACCTTC
CDR3: CASSATGTGHGYTF

length: 17
J: TRBJ1-6
D: NA
size: few
V: TRBV28
DNA: TGTGCCAGCAGTGCCCCGGGAGGGTCGTACGGGTATTCACCCCTCCACTTT
CDR3: CASSAPGGSYGYSPLHF

length: 14
J: TRBJ1-1
D: NA
size: NA
V: TRBV5-1
DNA: TGCGCCAGCAGCTTGGACAGTTTGAACACTGAAGCTTTCTTT
CDR3: CASSLDSLNTEAFF

length: 17
J: TRBJ1-2
D: NA
size: NA
V: TRBV6-5
DNA: TGTGCCAGCAGTTACTCGAGTTATGCCAGCTTAGGCTATGGCTACACCTTC
CDR3: CASSYSSYASLGYGYTF

length: 16
J: TRBJ1-1
D: NA
size: many
V: TRBV6-6
DNA: TGTGCCAGCAGTTACTCGGCCCCGAGCAGAACAACTGAAGCTTTCTTT
CDR3: CASSYSAPSRTTEAFF

length: 13
J: TRBJ1-1
D: NA
size: many
V: TRBV5-4
DNA: TGTGCCAGCAGCTCGGAGACCGGAACTGAAGCTTTCTTT
CDR3: CASSSETGTEAFF

length: 16
J: TRBJ1-1
D: NA
size: NA
V: TRBV19
DNA: TGTGCCAGTACCATCCTCCAAGGGGGGGTGAACACTGAAGCTTTCTTT
CDR3: CASTILQGGVNTEAFF

length: 14
J: TRBJ2-7
D: TRBD1
size: many
V: TRBV14
DNA: TGTGCCAGCAGCTTCCGGGACAGGGCCTACGAGCAGTACTTC
CDR3: CASSFRDRAYEQYF

length: 14
J: TRBJ1-6
D: TRBD1
size: many
V: TRBV5-1
DNA: TGCGCCAGCAGCCTCGGACAGGCCCCTTCACCCCTCCACTTT
CDR3: CASSLGQAPSPLHF

length: 13
J: TRBJ1-2
D: NA
size: once
V: TRBV5-4
DNA: TGTGCCAGCAGCTTGGGTCCTAGCTATGGCTACACCTTC
CDR3: CASSLGPSYGYTF